The rows below give T cell receptor beta chains drawn from one sample of a study of CD8+CD57+ T cells in acquired aplastic anemia. TCRdb independently ran MiXCR on the reads; one entry per CDR3 protein. The profile covers fewer than 200,000 distinct CDR3 sequences, with about 48% appearing a single time and 1.1% taken by the ten largest. The specimen sequenced was sorted CD4+, CD8+, or CD8+CD57+ T cells (not recorded which) from PBMCs. These receptors originate from a human donor in good health. Each CDR3 is given with its conserved first and last residue.

J gene	V gene	CDR3 protein
TRBJ2-1	TRBV11-1	CASSLGQSSYNEQFF
TRBJ1-4	TRBV12-5	CASGSQIPGTDLFF
TRBJ1-2	TRBV18	CASTRTGGRVNYGYTF
-	TRBV10-3	CAIGDQPRRASSSYEQYF
TRBJ2-3	TRBV28	CASRFADTQYF
TRBJ2-3	TRBV11-1	CASSSPVGRYTQYF
TRBJ2-7	TRBV29-1	CSAQIRDRVHEQYF
TRBJ2-5	TRBV28	CASSPGTSGQETQYF
TRBJ2-1	TRBV11-1	CASGEGTSYNEQFF
TRBJ2-1	TRBV20-1	CSARDFTSSDNEQFF
TRBJ1-5	TRBV7-8	CASSLGFGYSNQPQHF
TRBJ2-3	TRBV3-1	CASSLAIAGGTDTQYF
TRBJ2-5	TRBV5-1	CASQGGGVETQYF
TRBJ1-2	TRBV19	CASSWTGANYGYTF
TRBJ2-4	TRBV5-1	CASTPGQGDIQYF
TRBJ1-2	TRBV7-3	CASSPSTGRYGYTF
TRBJ2-6	TRBV11-2	CASSLSLSSGANVLTF
TRBJ1-5	TRBV2	CASSARLNQPQHF
TRBJ2-7	TRBV3-1	CASSQDLTEREQYF
TRBJ1-4	TRBV10-3	CAISERGGGEKLFF
TRBJ1-4	TRBV15	CAASRDGRGQGDEKLFF
TRBJ2-7	TRBV2	CASLLTYEQYF
TRBJ2-7	TRBV6-1	CASSYGPYEQYF
TRBJ2-7	TRBV12-5	CASGLSIAGGLYEQYF
TRBJ1-3	TRBV19	CASSERDSGNTIYF
TRBJ2-7	TRBV2	CASSKDRRTYEQCF
TRBJ2-5	TRBV29-1	CSVLVAGDQETQYF
TRBJ2-1	TRBV7-3	CASSPTGGNEQFF
TRBJ1-6	TRBV13	CASSLSGQGARNSPLHF